Below, 28 T cell receptor beta chains from the same sample are listed, as sequenced in a study of blood T cell repertoires in COVID-19. Sequenced by immunoSEQ multiplex PCR; TCRdb stores in-frame clones only, minus some. The repertoire holds some 330,000 clones, with 80% to 90% as singletons. The sequenced material came from PBMCs or T cells enriched from blood (not recorded which). All receptors derive from a man in his thirties or forties who had recovered from COVID-19.

This clone was seen just once. The chain recombines TRBV2 with TRBJ2-3, with D perhaps TRBD2 (5 bases). The CDR3 is made up of 14 amino acids. Germline CDR1 is SNHLY and CDR2 is FYNNEI. The ends were cut back, 5 bases at V and 2 bases at J, with 11 bases in the middle. In DNA form, the CDR3 reads TGTGCCAGCAGTCGGGATCGCCTCACAGATACGCAGTATTTT. Residues: CASSRDRLTDTQYF.

This rearrangement joins TRBV7-7 to TRBJ2-1; D may be TRBD2 (6 bases). The germline V and J ends were trimmed by 6 bases and 2 bases, with 14 bases remaining between them. The CDR3 is 15 residues long. CDR1 and CDR2 (germline): SSHAT, FNYEAQ (reference sequence). CDR3 nucleotides: TGTGCCAGCAGTCCCGGACTAACGCCCTACAATGAGCAGTTCTTC. This sequence encodes CASSPGLTPYNEQFF.

The CDR3 nucleotides read TGTGCCAGCAGCTCGGACAGCTCCTATAATTCACCCCTCCACTTT. This sequence encodes CASSSDSSYNSPLHF. This sequence joins TRBV3-1 (or the pseudogene TRBV3-2) and TRBJ1-6, with D possibly being TRBD1 (6 bases). Deletions cut 5 bases from V and 0 bases from J, with 8 bases between. This CDR3 has 15 residues. Germline V lookup: CDR1 LGHDT, CDR2 YNNKEL (reference sequence).

The chain employs TRBV2 and TRBJ2-2, with a tentative D call TRBD1 (6 bases). The CDR3 length is 12 residues. Per the germline V gene, CDR1 is SNHLY and CDR2 is FYNNEI. V was pared by 6 bases and J by 7 bases, with 9 bases between. The CDR3 region is CASSRQVGELFF. CDR3 sequence (DNA): TGTGCCAGCAGCAGACAGGTCGGGGAGCTGTTTTTT.

The rearrangement links TRBV3-1 (or the pseudogene TRBV3-2) to TRBJ1-6; possible D gene TRBD1, 5 bases. Germline assignment: CDR1 LGHDT and CDR2 YNNKEL (reference sequence). CDR3 length: 13 amino acids. V was clipped by 3 bases and J by 7 bases, with 7 bases between them. The CDR3 coding sequence is TGTGCCAGCAGCCAGGGGCGGAATTCACCCCTCCACTTT. Translating gives CASSQGRNSPLHF.

The chain recombines TRBV2 with TRBJ1-4; tentative D call: TRBD1 (6 bases). This CDR3 is 13 amino acids long. Trimming pared 6 bases from V and 8 bases from J, leaving 13 bases between. Germline CDR1 SNHLY, CDR2 FYNNEI. The CDR3 is CASSLFRGEKLFF. The CDR3 DNA is TGTGCCAGCAGCCTATTTAGGGGGGAAAAACTGTTTTTT.

V usage is TRBV7-8 and J usage is TRBJ2-1; 8 bases are a match to TRBD2. Germline-derived CDR1 and CDR2 are SGHVS and FQNEAQ. The CDR3 sequence is 17 residues long. J was trimmed by 4 bases and V by 5 bases; bases with no gene match: 13. CDR3 residues: CASSLTRGGESYNEQFF. As DNA, the CDR3 is TGTGCCAGCAGCCTCACCCGGGGGGGCGAGAGTTACAATGAGCAGTTCTTC.

This clone has just one count. The chain is built from TRBV5-6 and TRBJ1-1; D is unresolved. Looked up from germline, CDR1 is SGHDT and CDR2 is YYEEEE. Trimming took off 4 bases at V and 10 bases at J, with 11 bases between the two ends. The CDR3 is 11 amino acids. The CDR3 reads CASSHQEGAFF. The CDR3 DNA is TGTGCCAGCAGCCACCAGGAGGGAGCTTTCTTT.

This chain connects TRBV24-1 to TRBJ2-3; TRBD1 aligns across 9 bases. There are 17 residues in the CDR3. V gave up 4 bases and J gave up 2 bases; unmatched junction bases: 9. Germline V gene data show CDR1 as KGHDR and CDR2 as SFDVKD. Here the CDR3 reads CATSDLDTGGFTDTQYF. DNA of the CDR3: TGTGCCACCAGTGACCTCGATACAGGGGGCTTCACAGATACGCAGTATTTT.

The CDR3 region has the DNA TGTGCCAGCAGTGTGGGACTAGCGGGGGGGCGCCCCTACGAGCAGTACTTC. Protein: CASSVGLAGGRPYEQYF. The rearrangement joins TRBV2 to TRBJ2-7; TRBD2 matches at 16 bases. V gave up 4 bases and J gave up 2 bases; unmatched junction bases: 5. The germline CDR1 and CDR2 sequences are SNHLY and FYNNEI. This CDR3 is built from 17 residues.

CDR3 in amino acids: CASSYTDSPLHF. The CDR3 DNA reads as TGTGCCAGCAGTTACACGGATTCACCCCTCCACTTT. This chain connects TRBV6-5 to TRBJ1-6, with no clear D. Germline CDR1 MNHEY, CDR2 SVGAGI. CDR3 length equals 12 residues. The V and J ends lost 2 bases and 8 bases respectively, with 4 bases between them.

The CDR3 here is CASSLAWTGSPYEQYF. As DNA, the CDR3 is TGTGCCAGCAGCTTGGCTTGGACAGGGAGCCCCTACGAGCAGTACTTC. The gene calls are TRBV5-5 and TRBJ2-7, with 8 positions matching TRBD1. V trimming: 0 bases; J trimming: 2 bases; junction bases outside the gene matches: 7. CDR1 is SGHKS, CDR2 YYEKEE, per germline (reference sequence). CDR3 length equals 16 residues.

The chain combines TRBV27 with TRBJ2-3; 10 bases map to TRBD2. Germline CDR1 is MNHEY and CDR2 is SMNVEV (reference sequence). Trimming cost V 3 bases and J 13 bases; bases outside gene matches: 4. The CDR3 covers 12 residues. The CDR3 protein is CASSFTSGVKYF. CDR3 bases: TGTGCCAGCAGTTTTACTAGCGGGGTTAAGTATTTT.

V gene TRBV6-5 combines with J gene TRBJ1-2; 7 nucleotides match TRBD1. V shed 4 bases, J shed 8 bases, and the junction held 10 bases outside the gene matches. CDR1 and CDR2 from the germline V gene are MNHEY and SVGAGI. CDR3 length: 14 amino acids. The chain's CDR3 is CASSSIDREFGYTF. DNA of the CDR3: TGTGCCAGCAGTTCTATCGACAGGGAATTCGGCTACACCTTC.

The chain carries TRBV27 and TRBJ2-7, with 13 bases identical to TRBD2. Germline V gives CDR1 MNHEY, CDR2 SMNVEV (reference sequence). V dropped 5 bases and J dropped 4; count of bases not matched to a gene: 8. This CDR3 has 16 amino acids. CDR3 nucleotides: TGTGCCAGCAGTCGCCTACTAGCGGGGGGGCTTTACGAGCAGTACTTC. This gives the protein CASSRLLAGGLYEQYF.

V is TRBV5-6 and J is TRBJ1-2, with 8 bases that match TRBD1. V lost 2 bases and J lost 3; bases outside the gene matches: 9. Germline assignment: CDR1 SGHDT and CDR2 YYEEEE. The CDR3 totals 16 residues. CDR3 coding DNA: TGTGCCAGCAGCTTAGGACAGGGCACCGTAGACTATGGCTACACCTTC. Translating gives CASSLGQGTVDYGYTF.

The chain couples TRBV5-1 to TRBJ1-4, with unresolved D. Trimming took 0 bases from V and 6 from J, leaving 9 bases between them. Germline V gene lookup returns CDR1 SGHRS and CDR2 YFSETQ. CDR3 length equals 14 residues. Here the CDR3 reads CASSLVTEDEKLFF. The CDR3 DNA is TGCGCCAGCAGCTTGGTAACCGAGGATGAAAAACTGTTTTTT.

The V call is TRBV2, the J call TRBJ1-3; D ambiguous. Trimming pared 7 bases from V and 2 bases from J, leaving 15 bases between. The CDR3 extends over 15 amino acids. Germline CDR1 is SNHLY and CDR2 is FYNNEI. Here the CDR3 reads CASTLAAGPGNTIYF. The CDR3 nucleotides are TGTGCCAGCACCCTAGCAGCAGGACCTGGAAACACCATATATTTT.

The chain combines TRBV12-3 or TRBV12-4 with TRBJ2-7; D may be TRBD2 (6 bases). The CDR3 is made up of 13 amino acids. V dropped 2 bases and J dropped 4 bases, with 9 bases sitting between them. The DNA for the CDR3 is TGTGCCAGCAGTTTAACGCGGGGTTACGAGCAGTACTTC. As protein: CASSLTRGYEQYF.

This chain connects TRBV6-5 to TRBJ1-5; tentative D call: TRBD1 (5 bases). Trimming removed 2 bases at V and 7 bases at J, with 9 bases between. CDR1 and CDR2 from the germline V gene are MNHEY and SVGAGI. The CDR3 is 13 residues long. The CDR3 DNA follows: TGTGCCAGCAGTTACCGGGGGACCCAGCCCCAGCATTTT. Its translation is CASSYRGTQPQHF.

This clone was counted only a few times. This sequence joins TRBV5-5 and TRBJ1-2; TRBD1 is a possible D gene (5 bases). Germline CDR1 and CDR2: SGHKS and YYEKEE (reference sequence). The CDR3 spans 13 residues. V gave up 2 bases and J gave up 7 bases, with 12 bases separating them. DNA for the CDR3: TGTGCCAGCAGCTTTCAGGGCTCGAGTGGCTACACCTTC. It is translated as CASSFQGSSGYTF.

The gene calls are TRBV11-2 and TRBJ2-3, with D perhaps matching TRBD2 (5 bases). V lost 7 bases and J 3 bases, leaving 17 bases between the germline ends. The CDR3 is 15 amino acids. In germline, CDR1 is SGHAT, CDR2 FQNNGV. The CDR3 DNA reads as TGTGCCAGCAACCTGATCGCTAGCATTACAGATACGCAGTATTTT. It codes for CASNLIASITDTQYF.

This clone was picked up a small number of times. The V call is TRBV5-6, the J call TRBJ1-5; 10 bases line up with TRBD1. The CDR3 has 16 residues. The germline gives CDR1 SGHDT, CDR2 YYEEEE. Germline trimming cut 4 bases from V and 2 bases from J; bases unmatched to any gene: 6. CDR3 coding DNA: TGTGCCAGCAGCCGGGACAGGGGCAGGGGCAATCAGCCCCAGCATTTT. Its protein is CASSRDRGRGNQPQHF.

This clone was seen only a few times. The chain employs TRBV7-3 and TRBJ2-2; D is perhaps TRBD2 (5 bases). CDR1 is SGHTA, CDR2 FQGTGA, per germline. V was shortened by 6 bases and J by 2 bases, with 7 bases between the two germline ends. This CDR3 has 13 residues. CDR3 sequence: CASSGRNTGELFF. CDR3 coding DNA: TGTGCCAGCAGTGGGAGAAACACCGGGGAGCTGTTTTTT.

The chain uses TRBV6-1 and TRBJ2-7; 11 nucleotides agree with TRBD2. Trimming removed 2 bases from V and 4 bases from J; junction bases left unmatched: 10. CDR3 size: 17 residues. Germline lookup yields CDR1 MNHNS and CDR2 SASEGT. Written as DNA, the CDR3 is TGTGCCAGCAGTGAAACTCTAGCGGGGGGTCGTAGATACGAGCAGTACTTC. Its translation: CASSETLAGGRRYEQYF.

This chain links TRBV3-1 (or the pseudogene TRBV3-2) with TRBJ2-7; D remains unclear. V was pared by 4 bases and J by 3 bases, with 4 bases between. Germline V CDR1 and CDR2: LGHDT, YNNKEL (reference sequence). The CDR3 runs to 11 residues. The CDR3 is CASSPGYEQYF. The CDR3 DNA sequence: TGTGCCAGCAGCCCCGGCTACGAGCAGTACTTC.

The chain combines TRBV6-5 with TRBJ2-7; 14 positions match TRBD2. CDR1 and CDR2 from the germline V gene are MNHEY and SVGAGI. This CDR3 is 15 amino acids long. After removal of 11 bases from V and 3 bases from J, the junction contained 9 bases not matched to a gene. The CDR3 DNA follows: TGTGCCGGAGCCGAGGGACTAGCGGGGGTCTACGAGCAGTACTTC. Translating it yields CAGAEGLAGVYEQYF.

This sequence joins TRBV3-1 (or the pseudogene TRBV3-2) and TRBJ1-4; 7 bases fit TRBD1. Germline V gene sequence: CDR1 LGHDT, CDR2 YNNKEL (reference sequence). The CDR3 has 15 amino acids. The ends lost 4 bases at V and 3 bases at J; junction bases unmatched: 5. The CDR3 protein is CASSPRDSPNEKLFF. CDR3 bases: TGTGCCAGCAGCCCCAGGGACAGTCCTAATGAAAAACTGTTTTTT.